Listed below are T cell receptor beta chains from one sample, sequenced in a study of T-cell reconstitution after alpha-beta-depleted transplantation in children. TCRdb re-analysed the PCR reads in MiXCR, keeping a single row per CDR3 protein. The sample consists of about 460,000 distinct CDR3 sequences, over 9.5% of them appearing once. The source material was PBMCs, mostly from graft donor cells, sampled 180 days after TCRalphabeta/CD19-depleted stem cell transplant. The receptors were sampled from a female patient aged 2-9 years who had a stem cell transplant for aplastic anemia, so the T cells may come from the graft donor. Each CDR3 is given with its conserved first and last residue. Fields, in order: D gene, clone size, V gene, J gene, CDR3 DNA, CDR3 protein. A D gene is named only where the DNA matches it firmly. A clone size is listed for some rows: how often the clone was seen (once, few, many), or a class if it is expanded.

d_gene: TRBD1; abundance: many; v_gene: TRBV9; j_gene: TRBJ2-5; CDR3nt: TGTGCCAGCAGCGTAGGACAGGGGGAAGAGACCCAGTACTTC; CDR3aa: CASSVGQGEETQYF
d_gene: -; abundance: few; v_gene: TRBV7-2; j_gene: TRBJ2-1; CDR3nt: TGTGCCAGCAGCTTACCAGCGCGCCATGAGCAGTTCTTC; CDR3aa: CASSLPARHEQFF
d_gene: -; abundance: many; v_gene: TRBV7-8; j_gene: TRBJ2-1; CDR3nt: TGTGCCAGCAGCTTAGCCGGGAACTACAATGAGCAGTTCTTC; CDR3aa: CASSLAGNYNEQFF
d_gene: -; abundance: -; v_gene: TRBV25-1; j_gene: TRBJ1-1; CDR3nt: TGTGCCAGCAGTGATGGGCCCCGACAGAACACTGAAGCTTTCTTT; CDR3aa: CASSDGPRQNTEAFF
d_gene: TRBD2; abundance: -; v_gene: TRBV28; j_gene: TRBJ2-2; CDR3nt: TGTGCCAGCAGTTCAGGACTAGCAATGAAACACACCGGGGAGCTGTTTTTT; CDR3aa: CASSSGLAMKHTGELFF
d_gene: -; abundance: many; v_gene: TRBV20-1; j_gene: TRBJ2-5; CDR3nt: TGCAGTGCTAGGAAACCTTCGGCCGGAGAGACCCAGTACTTC; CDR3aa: CSARKPSAGETQYF
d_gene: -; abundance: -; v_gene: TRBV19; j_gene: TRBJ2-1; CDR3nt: TGTGCCAGTAGTCGGTATTACAATGAGCAGTTCTTC; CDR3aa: CASSRYYNEQFF
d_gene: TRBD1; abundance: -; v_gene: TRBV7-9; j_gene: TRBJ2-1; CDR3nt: TGTGCCAGCAGTCAGAGACAGGGGGGTTCCAATGAGCAGTTCTTC; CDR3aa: CASSQRQGGSNEQFF
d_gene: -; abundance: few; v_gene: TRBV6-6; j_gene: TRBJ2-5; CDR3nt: TGTGCCAGCAGTTACTCGATGACCGAGACCCAGTACTTC; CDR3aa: CASSYSMTETQYF
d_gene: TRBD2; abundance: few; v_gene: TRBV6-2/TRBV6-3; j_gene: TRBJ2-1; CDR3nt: TGTGCCAGCAGTTACGCCTGGACTAGCCCCTACAATGAGCAGTTCTTC; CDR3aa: CASSYAWTSPYNEQFF
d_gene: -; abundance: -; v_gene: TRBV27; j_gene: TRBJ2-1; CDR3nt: TGTGCCACTTCCTTGGAGGGCTACAATGAGCAGTTCTTC; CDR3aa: CATSLEGYNEQFF
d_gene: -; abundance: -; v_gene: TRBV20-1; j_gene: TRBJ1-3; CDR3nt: TGCAGTGCTAACGCAGGCACAGCTGGAAACACCATATATTTT; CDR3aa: CSANAGTAGNTIYF
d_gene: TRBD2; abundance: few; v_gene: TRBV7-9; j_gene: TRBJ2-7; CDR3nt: TGTGCCAGCAGCTCCCGGGGAGGAGCGGGAGACCTCCACGAGCAGTACTTC; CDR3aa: CASSSRGGAGDLHEQYF
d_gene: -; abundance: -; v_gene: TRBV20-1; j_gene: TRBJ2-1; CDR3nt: TGCTGTGCTAGAGATGCGACGGGGACGGGAGAGTCCTACAATGAGCAGTTCTTC; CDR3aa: CCARDATGTGESYNEQFF
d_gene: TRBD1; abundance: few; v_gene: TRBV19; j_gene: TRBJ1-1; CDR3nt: TGTGCCAGTAGTATCGGGACAGGATTCACTGAAGCTTTCTTT; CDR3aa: CASSIGTGFTEAFF
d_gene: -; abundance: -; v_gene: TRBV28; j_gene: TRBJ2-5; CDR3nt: TGTGCCAGCAGTTTGAGGTTTCCGCTACCGTACCAAGAGACCCAGTACTTC; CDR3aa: CASSLRFPLPYQETQYF
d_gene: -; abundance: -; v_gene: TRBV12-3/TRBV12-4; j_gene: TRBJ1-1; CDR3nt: TGTGCCAGCAGTCTTCGAGCAGTAGCTTTCTTT; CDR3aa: CASSLRAVAFF
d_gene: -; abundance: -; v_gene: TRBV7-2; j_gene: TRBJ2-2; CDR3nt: TGTGCCAGCAGCTTAGTGGCGGGGCCCCGAATGGGGGAGCTGTTTTTT; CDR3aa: CASSLVAGPRMGELFF
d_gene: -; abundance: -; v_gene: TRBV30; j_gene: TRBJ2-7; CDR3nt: TGTGCCTGGAGTGTACTGGACAGCTCCTACGAGCAGTACTTC; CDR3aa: CAWSVLDSSYEQYF
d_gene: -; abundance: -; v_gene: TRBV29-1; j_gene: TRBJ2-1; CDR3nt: TGCAGCGTTGAACGGGGGAGCTCCTACAATGAGCAGTTCTTC; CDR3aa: CSVERGSSYNEQFF
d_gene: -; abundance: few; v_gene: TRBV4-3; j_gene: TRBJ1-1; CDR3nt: TGCGCCAGCAGCCAACTACAGGGAATAATGAACACTGAAGCTTTCTTT; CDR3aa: CASSQLQGIMNTEAFF
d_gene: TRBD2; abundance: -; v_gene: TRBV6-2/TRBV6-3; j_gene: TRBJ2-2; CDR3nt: TGTGCCAGCAGCCACTTACTAGCGCCATACACCGGGGAGCTGTTTTTT; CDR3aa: CASSHLLAPYTGELFF
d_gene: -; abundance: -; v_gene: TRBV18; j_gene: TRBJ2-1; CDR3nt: TGTGCCAGCTCACCAATAGCAGCCAACAATGAGCAGTTCTTC; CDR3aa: CASSPIAANNEQFF
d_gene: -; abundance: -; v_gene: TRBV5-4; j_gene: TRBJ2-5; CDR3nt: TGTGCCAGCAGCTTGGCCCCTGGGACCCAGTACTTC; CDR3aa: CASSLAPGTQYF
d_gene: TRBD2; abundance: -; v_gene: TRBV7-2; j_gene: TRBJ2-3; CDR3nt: TGTGCCAGCAGCTTAAGAAGCTCAGGACTAGCCGTAGGAACAGATACGCAGTATTTT; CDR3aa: CASSLRSSGLAVGTDTQYF
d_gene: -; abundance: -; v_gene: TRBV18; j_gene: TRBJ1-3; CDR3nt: TGTGCCAGCTCTCCGAGGACAGAGAGCTCTGGAAACACCATATATTTT; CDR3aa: CASSPRTESSGNTIYF
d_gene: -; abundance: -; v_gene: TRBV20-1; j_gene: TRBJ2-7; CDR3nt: TGCAGTGCCAAGCTTCCTGGTCGGGGCGAGCAGTACTTC; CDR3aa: CSAKLPGRGEQYF
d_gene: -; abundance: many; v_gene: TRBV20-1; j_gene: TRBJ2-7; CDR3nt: TGCAGTGCTAGGGTCGCGTGGGGCGGGCAAGGGCTGGGAGAGCAGTACTTC; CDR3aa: CSARVAWGGQGLGEQYF
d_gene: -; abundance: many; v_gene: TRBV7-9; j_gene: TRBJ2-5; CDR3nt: TGTGCCAGCAGCTTAAGGTTTGTCTACCAAGAGACCCAGTACTTC; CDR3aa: CASSLRFVYQETQYF
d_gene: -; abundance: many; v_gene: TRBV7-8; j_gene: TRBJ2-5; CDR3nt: TGTGCCAGCAGGGTGCCCAAAGAGACCCAGTACTTC; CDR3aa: CASRVPKETQYF
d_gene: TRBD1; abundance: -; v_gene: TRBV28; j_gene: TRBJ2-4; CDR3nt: TGTGCCAGCAGAAACGCGCCGGGACAGGGGTGGGACATTCAGTACTTC; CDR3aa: CASRNAPGQGWDIQYF
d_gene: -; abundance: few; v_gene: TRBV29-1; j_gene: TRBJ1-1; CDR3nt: TGCAGCGTTGAGGTGGCAGGTAGGATGAACACTGAAGCTTTCTTT; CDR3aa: CSVEVAGRMNTEAFF
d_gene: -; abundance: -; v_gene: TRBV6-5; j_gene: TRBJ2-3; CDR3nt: TGTGCCAGCAGTTACTCGGCGCCATGGACACGGGCTAGCACAGATACGCAGTATTTT; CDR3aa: CASSYSAPWTRASTDTQYF
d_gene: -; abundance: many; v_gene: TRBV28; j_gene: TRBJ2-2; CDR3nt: TGTGCCAGCAGTTTAGGGGGCGCGGGCACCGGGGAGCTGTTTTTT; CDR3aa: CASSLGGAGTGELFF
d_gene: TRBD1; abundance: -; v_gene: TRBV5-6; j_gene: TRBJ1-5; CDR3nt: TGTGCCAGCACCGCGGGACAGAGCAATCAGCCCCAGCATTTT; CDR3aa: CASTAGQSNQPQHF
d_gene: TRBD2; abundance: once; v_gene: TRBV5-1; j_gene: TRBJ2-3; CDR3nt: TGCGCCAGCAGCTTGGTATCTAGCGGCCCAGATACGCAGTATTTT; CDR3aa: CASSLVSSGPDTQYF
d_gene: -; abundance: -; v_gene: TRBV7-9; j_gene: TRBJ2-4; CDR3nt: TGTGCCAGCAGCTTGGCCAGGGAGAGGAACATTCAGTACTTC; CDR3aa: CASSLARERNIQYF
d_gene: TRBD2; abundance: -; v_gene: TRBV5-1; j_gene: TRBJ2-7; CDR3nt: TGCGCCAGCAGCGAGACTAGCGAGAGGCTCTACGAGCAGTACTTC; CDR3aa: CASSETSERLYEQYF
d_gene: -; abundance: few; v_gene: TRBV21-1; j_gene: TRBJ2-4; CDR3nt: TGTGCCAGCAGCACCCGGGGTTTGGGCATTCAGTACTTC; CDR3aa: CASSTRGLGIQYF
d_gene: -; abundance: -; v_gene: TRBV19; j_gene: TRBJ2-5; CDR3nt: TGTGCCAGTAGTACCAGGACGGGGGAAGAGACCCAGTACTTC; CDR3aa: CASSTRTGEETQYF
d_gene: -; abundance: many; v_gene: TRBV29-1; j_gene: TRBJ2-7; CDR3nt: TGCAGCGTCGCGTCCTTGACCGGCAGAGCCTCCTACGAGCAGTACTTC; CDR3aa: CSVASLTGRASYEQYF
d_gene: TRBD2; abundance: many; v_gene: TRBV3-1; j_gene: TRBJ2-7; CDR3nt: TGTGCCAGCAGCCAAGTAGGGCGGGAGAGGGGCGAGCAGTACTTC; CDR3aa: CASSQVGRERGEQYF
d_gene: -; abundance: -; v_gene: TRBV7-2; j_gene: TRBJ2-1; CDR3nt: TGTGCCAGTCTGCCGGGAGCCCCCTACAATGAGCAGTTCTTC; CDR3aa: CASLPGAPYNEQFF
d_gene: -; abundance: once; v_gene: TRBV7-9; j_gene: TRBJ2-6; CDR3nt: TGTGCCAGCAGCGATGGCGTTGCTGGGGCCAACGTCCTGACTTTC; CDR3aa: CASSDGVAGANVLTF
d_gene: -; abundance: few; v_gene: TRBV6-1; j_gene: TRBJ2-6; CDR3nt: TGTGCCAGCATCCCGGGCCGAAACTCTGGGGCCAACGTCCTGACTTTC; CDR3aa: CASIPGRNSGANVLTF
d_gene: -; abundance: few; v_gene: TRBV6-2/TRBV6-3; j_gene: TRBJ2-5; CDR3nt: TGTGCCAGCAGTTACGCGGGGCTTGAAGGTCAAGAGACCCAGTACTTC; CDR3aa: CASSYAGLEGQETQYF
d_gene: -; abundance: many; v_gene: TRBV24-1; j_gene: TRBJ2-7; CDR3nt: TGTGCCACCAGTGATAGACAGACCTCCTACGAGCAGTACTTC; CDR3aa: CATSDRQTSYEQYF
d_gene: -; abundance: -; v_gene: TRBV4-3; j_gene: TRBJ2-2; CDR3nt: TGCGCCAGCAGCCTCACCGGGACTCGTTTCACCGGGGAGCTGTTTTTT; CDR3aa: CASSLTGTRFTGELFF
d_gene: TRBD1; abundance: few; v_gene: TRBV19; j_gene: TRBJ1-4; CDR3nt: TGTGCCAGCCGGGACAGGGGGCGTGCAACTAATGAAAAACTGTTTTTT; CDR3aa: CASRDRGRATNEKLFF